This record looks at one T cell receptor beta chain sequence and its context. Here immunoSEQ multiplex PCR was the method, and the copy in TCRdb shows in-frame clones only, minus some. The table lists some 50,000 clones, approximately 88% of them singletons. The V gene end was trimmed by 7 bases and the J gene end by 4 bases; junction bases not matched to a gene: 8. The V gene's germline CDR1 is MDHEN and CDR2 SYDVKM. There are 14 residues in the CDR3. These data originate in a study of OX40 agonist ivuxolimab in advanced cancers. The sequence was obtained from an adult with an advanced solid tumor such as melanoma, head and neck, liver or kidney cancer. The chain is built from TRBV28 and TRBJ1-2, with TRBD1 identical over 8 bases. The starting material was CD4+ or CD8+ T cells sorted from blood, obtained in a trial of the OX40 agonist ivuxolimab. For the CDR3, the DNA is TGTGCCAGCACAACAGGGGGGGCCCTCTATGGCTACACCTTC. Its protein product is CASTTGGALYGYTF.